The T cell receptor (beta chain) described here comes from a study of T cells after posttransplantation cyclophosphamide. Study-level points and caveats: Recipient CMV seropositivity and CMV reactivation strongly tracked TRB clonality. Skin or GI-infiltrating T cells shared few TRB sequences with blood. Donor CD8+ memory clones often dominated recipient blood repertoires at later times.

Peripheral blood was collected from the related graft donor on the marrow donation day. This clone was seen repeatedly, ten times or more. What it binds is unknown. The repertoire was sequenced with immunoSEQ multiplex PCR; TCRdb's copy has only in-frame clones and lacks some. The sample shows approximately 39,000 clones, none of them appearing just once. The germline CDR1 and CDR2 sequences are LNHDA and SQIVND (reference sequence). CDR3 size: 14 residues. The ends lost 8 bases at V and 3 bases at J; junction bases unmatched: 6. Sequencing input: PBMCs. This chain joins TRBV19 and TRBJ2-7, with 11 bases that match TRBD1. This receptor was obtained from a girl aged 5-17 years in good health, CMV-negative, and a related stem cell transplant donor. The CDR3 DNA reads as TGTGCCAGTGCAGGACAGGGGGCGATCTACGAGCAGTACTTC. This gives the protein CASAGQGAIYEQYF.